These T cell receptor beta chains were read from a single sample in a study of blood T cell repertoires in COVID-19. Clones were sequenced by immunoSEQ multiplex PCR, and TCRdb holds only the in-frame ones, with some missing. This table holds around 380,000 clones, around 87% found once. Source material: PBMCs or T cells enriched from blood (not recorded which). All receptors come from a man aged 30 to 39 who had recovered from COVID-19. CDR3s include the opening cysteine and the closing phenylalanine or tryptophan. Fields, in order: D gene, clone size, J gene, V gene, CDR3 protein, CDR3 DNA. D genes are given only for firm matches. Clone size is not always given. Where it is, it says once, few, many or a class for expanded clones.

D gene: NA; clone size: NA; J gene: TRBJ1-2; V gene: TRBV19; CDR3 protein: CASSLFPAGYTGYDGYTF; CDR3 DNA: TGTGCCAGTAGCCTTTTCCCTGCGGGTTACACAGGGTATGATGGCTACACCTTC
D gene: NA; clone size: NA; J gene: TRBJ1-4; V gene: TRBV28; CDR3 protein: CASTPGGGGGEKLFF; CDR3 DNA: TGTGCCAGCACTCCGGGAGGGGGAGGTGGTGAAAAACTGTTTTTT
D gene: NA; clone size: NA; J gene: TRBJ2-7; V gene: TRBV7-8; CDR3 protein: CASSLGWGLKEQYF; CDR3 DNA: TGTGCCAGCAGCCTGGGTTGGGGGCTAAAAGAGCAGTACTTC
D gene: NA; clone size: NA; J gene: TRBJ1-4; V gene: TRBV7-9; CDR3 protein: CASSLARGGSLTTNEKLFF; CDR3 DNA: TGTGCCAGCAGCTTAGCGCGGGGGGGAAGCCTGACAACTAATGAAAAACTGTTTTTT
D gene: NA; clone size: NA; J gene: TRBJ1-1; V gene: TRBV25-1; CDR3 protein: CASSEYLRVEAFF; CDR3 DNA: TGTGCCAGCAGTGAATATTTGCGAGTTGAGGCTTTCTTT
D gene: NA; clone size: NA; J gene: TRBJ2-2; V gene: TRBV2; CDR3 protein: CASSEAGGGGTGELFF; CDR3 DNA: TGTGCCAGCAGTGAAGCGGGGGGAGGGGGGACCGGGGAGCTGTTTTTT
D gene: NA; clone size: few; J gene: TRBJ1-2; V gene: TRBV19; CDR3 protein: CASSVSRVLDYGYTF; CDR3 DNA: TGTGCCAGTAGTGTTAGCAGGGTATTGGACTATGGCTACACCTTC
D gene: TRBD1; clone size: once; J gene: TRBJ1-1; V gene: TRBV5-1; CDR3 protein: CASSLGGQGLEAFF; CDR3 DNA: TGCGCCAGCAGCTTGGGAGGACAGGGGTTGGAAGCTTTCTTT
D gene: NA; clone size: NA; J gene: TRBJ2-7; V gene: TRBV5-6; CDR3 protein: CASSPNQDEQYF; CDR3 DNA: TGTGCCAGCAGCCCGAACCAGGACGAGCAGTACTTC
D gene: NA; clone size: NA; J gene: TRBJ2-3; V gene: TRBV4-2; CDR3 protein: CASSQAGHRDTQYF; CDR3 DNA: TGTGCCAGCAGCCAGGCTGGGCATAGAGATACGCAGTATTTT
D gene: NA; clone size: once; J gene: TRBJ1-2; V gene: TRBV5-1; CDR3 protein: CASGPSDYGYTF; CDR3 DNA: TGCGCCAGCGGCCCGTCTGACTATGGCTACACCTTC
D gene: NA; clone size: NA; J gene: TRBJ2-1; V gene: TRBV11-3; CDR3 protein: CASSQAYNEQFF; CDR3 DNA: TGTGCCAGCAGCCAGGCTTACAATGAGCAGTTCTTC
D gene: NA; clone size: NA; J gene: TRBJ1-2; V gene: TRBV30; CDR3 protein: CAWIWTATIANYGYTF; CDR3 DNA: TGTGCCTGGATCTGGACAGCAACCATAGCTAACTATGGCTACACCTTC
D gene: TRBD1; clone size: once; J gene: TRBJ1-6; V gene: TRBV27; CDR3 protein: CATGTGGNSPLHF; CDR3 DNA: TGTGCCACCGGGACAGGAGGTAATTCACCCCTCCACTTT
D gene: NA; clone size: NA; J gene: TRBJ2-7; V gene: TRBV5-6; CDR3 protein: CASTPTVSSYEQYF; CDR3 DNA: TGTGCCAGCACCCCGACAGTATCCTCCTACGAGCAGTACTTC
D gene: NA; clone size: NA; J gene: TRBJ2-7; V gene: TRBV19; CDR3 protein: CASSLRGSGYEQYF; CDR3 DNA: TGTGCCAGTAGTCTCCGGGGGTCCGGGTACGAGCAGTACTTC
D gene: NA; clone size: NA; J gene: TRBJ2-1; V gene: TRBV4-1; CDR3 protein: CASSQGLAGQSSYNEQFF; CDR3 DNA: TGCGCCAGCAGCCAAGGGCTGGCTGGACAGAGCTCCTACAATGAGCAGTTCTTC
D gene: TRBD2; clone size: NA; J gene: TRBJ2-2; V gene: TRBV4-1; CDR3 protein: CASSLLAGGNTGELFF; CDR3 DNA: TGCGCCAGCAGCCTTTTAGCGGGGGGGAACACCGGGGAGCTGTTTTTT
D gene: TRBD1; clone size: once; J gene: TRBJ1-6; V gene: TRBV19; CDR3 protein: CASSPRFGQGDYSPLHF; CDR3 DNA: TGTGCCAGTAGTCCACGATTCGGACAGGGCGATTATTCACCCCTCCACTTT
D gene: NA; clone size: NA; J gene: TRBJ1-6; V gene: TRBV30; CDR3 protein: CAWRSGSFNSPLHF; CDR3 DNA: TGTGCCTGGAGGTCCGGGTCCTTCAATTCACCCCTCCACTTT
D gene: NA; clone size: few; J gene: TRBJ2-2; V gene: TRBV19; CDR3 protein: CASRGGSGRNTGELFF; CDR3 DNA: TGTGCCAGCAGGGGCGGTAGCGGGCGTAACACCGGGGAGCTGTTTTTT
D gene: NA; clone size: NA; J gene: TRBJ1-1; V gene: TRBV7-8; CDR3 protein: CASSLGQSEAFF; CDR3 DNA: TGTGCCAGCAGCTTAGGACAGTCAGAAGCTTTCTTT
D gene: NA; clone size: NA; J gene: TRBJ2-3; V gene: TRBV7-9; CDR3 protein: CASSSNLWGRETDTQYF; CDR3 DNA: TGTGCCAGCAGCTCAAATCTCTGGGGCCGGGAGACAGATACGCAGTATTTT
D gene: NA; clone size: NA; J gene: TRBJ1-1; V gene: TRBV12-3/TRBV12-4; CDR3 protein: CASSLRGNAEAFF; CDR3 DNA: TGTGCCAGCAGTTTACGGGGGAACGCTGAAGCTTTCTTT
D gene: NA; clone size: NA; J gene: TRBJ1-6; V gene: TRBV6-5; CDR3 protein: CASGNRDFVSPLHF; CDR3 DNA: TGTGCCAGCGGAAACAGGGATTTCGTTTCACCCCTCCACTTT
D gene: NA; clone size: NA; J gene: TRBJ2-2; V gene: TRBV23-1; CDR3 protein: CASSHPPIGGTGELFF; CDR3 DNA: TGCGCCAGCAGTCACCCCCCAATAGGCGGGACCGGGGAGCTGTTTTTT
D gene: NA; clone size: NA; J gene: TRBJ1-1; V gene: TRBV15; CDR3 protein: CATSTGTRNTEAFF; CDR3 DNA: TGTGCCACCAGCACAGGGACACGTAACACTGAAGCTTTCTTT
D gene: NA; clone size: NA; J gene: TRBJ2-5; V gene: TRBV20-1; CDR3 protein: CSASNTGTRETQYF; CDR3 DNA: TGCAGTGCTAGTAACACAGGGACACGAGAGACCCAGTACTTC
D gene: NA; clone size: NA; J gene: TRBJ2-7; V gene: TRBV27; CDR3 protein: CASSLATPYEQYF; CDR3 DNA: TGTGCCAGCAGCCTCGCGACACCATACGAGCAGTACTTC